This T cell receptor beta chain was sequenced in a study of human T cells and chemical hapten exposure (dated by TCRdb to the early 2020s). Background for the entire study: Libraries were pooled for sequencing, and per-sample TCR yields varied mainly because of small differences in library volumes within the pool. Peripheral blood TCR repertoire changes were tracked in vivo in alopecia patients during primary and secondary sensitization to the hapten diphenylcyclopropenone (DPC). From each blood RNA sample, both TCR alpha and TCR beta chains were sequenced.

Libraries were prepared through RACE. The sequencer was a NextSeq 500. Library preparation attached unique molecular identifiers to individual cDNA molecules for quantitative, reproducible TCR counting. The study's processing was this. A median of roughly 99,000 TCRs per sample was observed, with a range of roughly 20,000 to 750,000. The Decombinator software suite was used to annotate the V, J and CDR3 of the TCR reads. For PS versus PT1 abundance plots, all samples were subsampled to the same number of TCRs (28,000). Expanded TCRs were defined as absent before sensitization and observed at least eight times at the 2-week time point. The public reads were quality trimmed at Q25 with fastp and then assembled into clones with MiXCR by TCRdb, keeping productive beta chains. Every entry covers one CDR3 protein and lists the most common genes and DNA from its rows. TCRdb, not the original authors, processed these V and J calls. This sample holds over 85,000 distinct CDR3 sequences; approximately 10% were observed only once. The ten largest clones take up around 3% of the sample.

The time point label of this sample denotes: healthy volunteer bleed at 2 weeks. Unfractionated whole blood was collected in Tempus Blood RNA tubes, and total RNA was extracted from that blood. Roughly five healthy volunteers acted as controls for TCR sequencing and had blood drawn at day 0, 2 weeks and 6 weeks. What the research found in general, with its limitations: DPC sensitization did not change the number of TCRs with a frequency above 1 in 1000, and there was no evidence of changes in global repertoire structure. After repeated subsampling, changes were observed in the strength of the expansion versus patch-test correlation and in the threshold at which the correlation became significant.

There are 12 amino acids in the CDR3, from cysteine to phenylalanine inclusive. This entry keeps only the CDR3 DNA: 36 bases, framed from base 1. The germline V gene (reference sequence) yields LNHDA for CDR1 and SQIVND for CDR2. A distance of 6 bases separates the germline ends of V and J, which lose 3 bases and 4 bases respectively. To note about this clonotype: It lacks a known antigen. Base quality data are lacking; no much larger clone is found one base away.

This receptor was identified in a female donor in good health. Some clones in this sample may be carry-over from other donors' samples. This sequence uses TRBV19 and TRBJ2-5; the D gene is not confidently resolved. What was sequenced was whole blood. The sequence in DNA is TGTGCCAGTAGTATGGGAATAGAGACCCAGTACTTC. It codes for CASSMGIETQYF.